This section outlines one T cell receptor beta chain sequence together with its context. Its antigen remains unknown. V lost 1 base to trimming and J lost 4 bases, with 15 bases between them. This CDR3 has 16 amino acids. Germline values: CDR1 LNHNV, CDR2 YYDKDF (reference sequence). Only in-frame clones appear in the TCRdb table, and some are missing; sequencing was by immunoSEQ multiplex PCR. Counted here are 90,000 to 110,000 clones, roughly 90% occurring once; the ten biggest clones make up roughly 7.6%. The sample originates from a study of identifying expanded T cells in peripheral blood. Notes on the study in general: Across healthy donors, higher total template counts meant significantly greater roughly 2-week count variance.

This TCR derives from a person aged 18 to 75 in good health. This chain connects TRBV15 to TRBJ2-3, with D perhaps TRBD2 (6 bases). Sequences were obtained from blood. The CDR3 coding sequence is TGTGCCACCAGCAGAGCAACTAGCAATTCCCCAGATACGCAGTATTTT. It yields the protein CATSRATSNSPDTQYF.